Below, 22 T cell receptor beta chains from the same sample are listed, as sequenced in a study of sequential checkpoint blockade in melanoma. The data were produced by immunoSEQ multiplex PCR, yet TCRdb's version contains in-frame clones alone and is incomplete. The data contain under 8,500 clones, around 82% of them singletons. Indicated treatment: randomized to nivolumab then ipilimumab (arm A) or the reverse (arm B). The starting material was CD8+ T cells sorted from blood (inferred from file names), obtained from a patient given nivolumab and ipilimumab in sequence. These receptor sequences come from a human donor with melanoma.

This clone appeared a single time. The chain combines TRBV27 with TRBJ1-2; possibly TRBD1 for D (6 bases). The CDR3 is 14 amino acids. V gave up 6 bases and J gave up 6 bases, with 17 bases separating them. Looked up from germline, CDR1 is MNHEY and CDR2 is SMNVEV (reference sequence). The CDR3 bases are TGTGCCAGCAGCTCCTTTGGGACACCGGATGGCTACACCTTC. This translates into CASSSFGTPDGYTF.

V gene TRBV5-6 combines with J gene TRBJ1-2, with no clear D. Deletions cut 0 bases from V and 4 bases from J, with 7 bases between. Germline V gene lookup returns CDR1 SGHDT and CDR2 YYEEEE. The CDR3 spans 13 residues. CDR3 sequence: CASSLDGSYGYTF. CDR3 DNA: TGTGCCAGCAGCTTGGACGGTAGCTATGGCTACACCTTC.

J is TRBJ1-2 and V is TRBV18, with a possible D match to TRBD1 (5 bases). The CDR3 is made up of 15 amino acids. From germline, CDR1 is KGHSH and CDR2 LQKENI. V lost 3 bases and J lost 0, with 11 bases in between. The CDR3 bases are TGTGCCAGCTCACCCGACAGATCCCCTAACTATGGCTACACCTTC. It encodes CASSPDRSPNYGYTF.

This chain links TRBV28 with TRBJ1-1; D not resolved. Germline CDR1 MDHEN, CDR2 SYDVKM. This CDR3 has 13 residues. Trimming shortened V by 5 bases and J by 6 bases, and 13 bases separated the two germline ends. CDR3 sequence: CASSHPGLPEAFF. The CDR3 DNA follows: TGTGCCAGCAGTCACCCCGGGTTGCCTGAAGCTTTCTTT.

The chain uses TRBV19 and TRBJ1-1; perhaps TRBD1 as D (5 bases). This CDR3 comprises 15 residues. In germline, CDR1 is LNHDA, CDR2 SQIVND (reference sequence). The germline V and J ends were trimmed by 0 bases and 1 base, with 9 bases remaining between them. In nucleotides, the CDR3 is TGTGCCAGTAGTATAGATCTTGGGGCGAACACTGAAGCTTTCTTT. Its protein is CASSIDLGANTEAFF. The complete variable domain, with remaining parts taken from reference TRBV19 and TRBJ1-1, reads DGGITQSPKYLFRKEGQNVTLSCEQNLNHDAMYWYRQDPGQGLRLIYYSQIVNDFQKGDIAEGYSVSREKKESFPLTVTSAQKNPTAFYLCASSIDLGANTEAFFGQGTRLTVV.

This clone came up once. CDR3 bases: TGTGCCAGCCAATGGACTAGCGGGAGTTATGAGCAGTACTTC. Translated: CASQWTSGSYEQYF. The chain has TRBV28 and TRBJ2-7, with 13 bases identical to TRBD2. Germline V lookup: CDR1 MDHEN, CDR2 SYDVKM. Trimming cost V 8 bases and J 7 bases; bases outside gene matches: 8. The CDR3 loop spans 14 amino acids.

This rearrangement joins TRBV19 to TRBJ2-3; no clear D gene. CDR3 length: 14 residues. V lost 5 bases and J 2 bases, leaving 11 bases between the germline ends. CDR1 is LNHDA, CDR2 SQIVND, per germline (reference sequence). CDR3 nucleotide sequence: TGTGCCAGTAGTGAGTCCGGTTACACAGATACGCAGTATTTT. It is translated as CASSESGYTDTQYF.

The V and J genes are TRBV27 and TRBJ2-2, with D perhaps TRBD1 (6 bases). The germline V gene has CDR1 MNHEY and CDR2 SMNVEV (reference sequence). V dropped 3 bases and J dropped 4 bases, with 9 bases sitting between them. This CDR3 is built from 14 residues. The CDR3: CASSFGTITGELFF. In DNA, the CDR3 is TGTGCCAGCAGTTTCGGGACAATCACCGGGGAGCTGTTTTTT.

The chain combines TRBV18 with TRBJ2-1; D perhaps matches TRBD2 (5 bases). V was shortened by 3 bases and J by 6 bases, with 15 bases between the two germline ends. CDR1 KGHSH and CDR2 LQKENI come from the germline V gene. CDR3 length: 15 amino acids. The CDR3 here is CASSPQERPGNEQFF. CDR3 sequence (DNA): TGTGCCAGCTCACCTCAAGAGCGGCCGGGCAATGAGCAGTTCTTC.

This clone was picked up a small number of times. The chain is built from TRBV28 and TRBJ2-5; 9 bases match TRBD1. J was trimmed by 0 bases and V by 5 bases; bases with no gene match: 7. Germline V lookup: CDR1 MDHEN, CDR2 SYDVKM. CDR3 length equals 16 residues. CDR3 sequence (DNA): TGTGCCAGCAGTCGCACAGGGGGCTTTTACCAAGAGACCCAGTACTTC. It encodes CASSRTGGFYQETQYF.

The chain recombines TRBV2 with TRBJ2-3; 8 bases are shared with TRBD2. This CDR3 has 15 amino acids. V was clipped by 1 base and J by 6 bases; unmatched bases: 6. The V gene's germline CDR1 is SNHLY and CDR2 FYNNEI. The CDR3 DNA is TGTGCCAGCAGTGAAGGGGGGAGACTAGCGGATACGCAGTATTTT. It yields the protein CASSEGGRLADTQYF.

This clone has just a few counts. V and J are TRBV27 and TRBJ2-1; TRBD2 aligns across 7 bases. From germline, CDR1 is MNHEY and CDR2 SMNVEV (reference sequence). This CDR3 is built from 14 residues. The junction had 3 bases not matched to a gene; V was cut back by 1 base and J by 6 bases. The chain's CDR3 is CASSLYGLVNEQFF. CDR3 coding DNA: TGTGCCAGCAGTTTATACGGACTAGTCAATGAGCAGTTCTTC.

This clone was seen a few times. A junction boundary mismatches the germline segment, possibly from a read error. The chain uses TRBV29-1 and TRBJ1-2; D might be TRBD1 (6 bases). Germline-derived CDR1 and CDR2 are SQVTM and ANQGSEA. This CDR3 has 12 residues. For the CDR3, the DNA is TGCAGCTTTCGGACAGCAGAAAATGCCCCTAACTTC. Protein sequence: CSFRTAENAPNF.

The rearrangement joins TRBV29-1 to TRBJ2-5; TRBD2 agrees at 10 bases. The CDR3 is 15 amino acids. The V gene end was trimmed by 7 bases and the J gene end by 5 bases; junction bases not matched to a gene: 13. The germline V gene has CDR1 SQVTM and CDR2 ANQGSEA. CDR3 sequence (DNA): TGCAGCGCCGCAGGGATCAGCGGGAGGGGTGAGACCCAGTACTTC. Protein product: CSAAGISGRGETQYF. The complete variable domain, with remaining parts taken from reference TRBV29-1 and TRBJ2-5, reads SAVISQKPSRDICQRGTSLTIQCQVDSQVTMMFWYRQQPGQSLTLIATANQGSEATYESGFVIDKFPISRPNLTFSTLTVSNMSPEDSSIYLCSAAGISGRGETQYFGPGTRLLVL.

V and J are TRBV7-9 and TRBJ1-1, with D unresolved. Germline V gives CDR1 SEHNR, CDR2 FQNEAQ (reference sequence). This CDR3 comprises 12 residues. Trimming removed 5 bases at V and 6 bases at J, with 10 bases between. The CDR3 reads CASSRGGAEAFF. Here the CDR3 DNA reads TGTGCCAGCAGCCGGGGAGGCGCTGAAGCTTTCTTT.

This clone appeared a few times. The chain joins TRBV4-1 to TRBJ2-1, with 8 bases lining up with TRBD2. The CDR3 spans 13 residues. The germline V gene has CDR1 MGHRA and CDR2 YSYEKL. V trimming: 4 bases; J trimming: 8 bases; junction bases outside the gene matches: 4. Here the CDR3 reads CASSPGLVDEQFF. The CDR3 DNA is TGCGCCAGCAGCCCGGGACTAGTGGATGAGCAGTTCTTC.

V gene TRBV29-1 combines with J gene TRBJ2-1; 14 positions agree with TRBD2. After removal of 5 bases from V and 7 bases from J, the junction contained 4 bases not matched to a gene. Germline CDR1 is SQVTM and CDR2 is ANQGSEA. CDR3 size: 14 residues. The CDR3 is CSVLTSGRVNEQFF. CDR3 DNA sequence: TGCAGCGTTCTGACTAGCGGGAGGGTAAATGAGCAGTTCTTC.

This clone was seen only a few times. This chain links TRBV6-1 with TRBJ1-1; D is undetermined. The V end lost 7 bases, the J end lost 1 base, and 7 bases lay between the germline ends. This CDR3 contains 12 residues. Germline-derived CDR1 and CDR2 are MNHNS and SASEGT. The DNA for the CDR3 is TGTGCCAGCAAGGACTGGAACACTGAAGCTTTCTTT. This sequence encodes CASKDWNTEAFF.

This clone was detected only once. V is TRBV4-3 and J is TRBJ1-3, with 9 bases aligning to TRBD1. V trimming: 2 bases; J trimming: 2 bases; junction bases outside the gene matches: 7. The CDR3 spans 17 residues. Germline CDR1 reads LGHNA; CDR2 reads YSLEER. CDR3: CASSQNPGTGTGNTIYF. In DNA form, the CDR3 reads TGCGCCAGCAGCCAAAACCCCGGGACAGGGACTGGAAACACCATATATTTT.

This clone was observed once. This chain links TRBV19 with TRBJ2-7; 11 bases match TRBD2. From germline, CDR1 is LNHDA and CDR2 SQIVND (reference sequence). V shed 3 bases and J 2 bases; nucleotides not matched to a gene: 3. The CDR3 spans 15 residues. This chain's CDR3 is CASSMTSGNTYEQYF. The CDR3, as DNA: TGTGCCAGTAGTATGACTAGCGGGAACACCTACGAGCAGTACTTC.

The V call is TRBV6-6, the J call TRBJ2-2; 7 bases match TRBD2. V was clipped by 11 bases and J by 3 bases; unmatched bases: 6. From germline, CDR1 is MNHNY and CDR2 SVGAGI (reference sequence). The CDR3 covers 13 residues. In DNA form, the CDR3 reads TGTGCCGGAACGGGGGGTTACACCGGGGAGCTGTTTTTT. Its protein is CAGTGGYTGELFF.

The genes are TRBV19 and TRBJ2-3; 7 bases fit TRBD1. V lost 3 bases, J lost 4 bases, and 4 bases stayed unmatched. The CDR3 runs to 14 residues. Germline values: CDR1 LNHDA, CDR2 SQIVND (reference sequence). The CDR3 DNA is TGTGCCAGTAGTATCTGGCAGGGGGCAGATACGCAGTATTTT. Translating it yields CASSIWQGADTQYF.